These 21 T cell receptor beta chains were sequenced from one sample in a study of T cell repertoires in cytomegalovirus infection. TCRdb independently ran MiXCR on the reads; one entry per CDR3 protein. Among around 100,000 distinct CDR3 sequences listed, 16% were seen once. The specimen was PBMCs. Every receptor here comes from a human donor in good health (CMV status not recorded). Some clones in this sample may be carry-over from other donors' samples.

This clonotype appeared once. The CDR3 ends on some other residue instead of the conserved phenylalanine or tryptophan, so this is likely a read error. The J gene is TRBJ1-4, the V gene TRBV7-3; the D is unclear. Trimming removed 1 base at V and 0 bases at J, with 15 bases between. CDR3 length: 18 amino acids. Germline values: CDR1 SGHTA, CDR2 FQGTGA. The CDR3 sequence: CASSLRLVRTATNEKLFS. The CDR3 DNA is TGTGCCAGCAGCTTAAGACTAGTCAGAACTGCAACTAATGAAAAACTGTTTTCT.

The genes are TRBV20-1 and TRBJ2-7, with TRBD2 identical over 8 bases. Germline CDR1 DFQATT, CDR2 SNEGSKA (reference sequence). This CDR3 comprises 15 residues. V was pared by 6 bases and J by 4 bases, with 14 bases of the junction left unmatched. The CDR3 DNA reads as TGCAGTGCACCGGGACTAGGGTCGGAAAGTTACGAGCAGTACTTC. Its protein is CSAPGLGSESYEQYF.

V is TRBV6-2 or TRBV6-3 and J is TRBJ2-2, with D possibly being TRBD2 (7 bases). Between the trimmed V and J ends, which lost 7 bases and 4 bases, there was a span of 13 bases. The length of the CDR3 is 14 residues. Germline V CDR1 and CDR2: MNHEY, SVGEGT. CDR3 loop: CASKWGGVTGELFF. The CDR3 bases are TGTGCCAGCAAATGGGGGGGCGTCACCGGGGAGCTGTTTTTT.

This clonotype has a handful of counts. The chain couples TRBV12-3 or TRBV12-4 to TRBJ1-6; the match to TRBD1 covers 8 bases. Trimming took 6 bases from V and 10 from J; bases not matched to a gene: 8. This CDR3 is 14 amino acids long. The CDR3 DNA reads as TGTGCCAGCAGATACGGACAGGGACAATCACCCCTCCACTTT. Translation gives CASRYGQGQSPLHF.

In this sample, this clonotype turned up once. The rearrangement links TRBV20-1 to TRBJ2-7; 8 nucleotides agree with TRBD2. Germline V CDR1 and CDR2: DFQATT, SNEGSKA (reference sequence). The J segment lost 3 bases and the V segment lost 6 bases, leaving 7 bases of the junction unmatched. This CDR3 is built from 13 residues. In nucleotides, the CDR3 is TGCAGTGCCCAGGGAGGGACTAGCTACGAGCAGTACTTC. This sequence encodes CSAQGGTSYEQYF.

In its sample, this clonotype was seen many times. The chain links TRBV7-3 to TRBJ2-6, with unresolved D. Germline V gene lookup returns CDR1 SGHTA and CDR2 FQGTGA. The CDR3 contains 13 residues. V gave up 6 bases and J gave up 2 bases, with 5 bases separating them. Here the CDR3 DNA reads TGTGCCAGCAGGGGCCCTGGGGCCAACGTCCTGACTTTC. Protein product: CASRGPGANVLTF.

This clonotype was counted many times. This chain's CDR3 is CASSYESTQAQYF. DNA for the CDR3: TGTGCCAGCAGTTACGAGTCCACCCAGGCCCAGTACTTC. The rearrangement joins TRBV6-6 to TRBJ2-5; D remains unclear. V lost 2 bases, J lost 9 bases, and 13 bases lay in between. CDR1 and CDR2 (germline): MNHNY, SVGAGI (reference sequence). There are 13 residues in the CDR3.

This clonotype was recorded at least ten times. The V and J genes are TRBV11-2 and TRBJ1-2; D gene unclear. The germline V gene has CDR1 SGHAT and CDR2 FQNNGV. Deletions cut 5 bases from V and 8 bases from J, with 12 bases between. This CDR3 is built from 12 residues. This CDR3 is CASSPFPGGYTF. In DNA form, the CDR3 reads TGTGCCAGCAGCCCATTTCCTGGGGGCTACACCTTC. Together with reference TRBV11-2 and TRBJ1-2, the CDR3 gives the full variable domain: EAGVAQSPRYKIIEKRQSVAFWCNPISGHATLYWYQQILGQGPKLLIQFQNNGVVDDSQLPKDRFSAERLKGVDSTLKIQPAKLEDSAVYLCASSPFPGGYTFGSGTRLTVV.

This clonotype occurred many times. This chain connects TRBV7-2 to TRBJ2-4; no clear D. The germline gives CDR1 SGHTA, CDR2 FQGNSA. Trimming removed 1 base from V and 3 bases from J, with 16 bases in between. The CDR3 totals 17 residues. The CDR3 sequence is CASSLEPAAWGKNIQYF. DNA of the CDR3: TGTGCCAGCAGCTTAGAGCCGGCGGCCTGGGGCAAAAACATTCAGTACTTC.

This clonotype was seen repeatedly, ten times or more. This chain links TRBV4-1 with TRBJ1-5; D is uncertain. V was pared by 0 bases and J by 2 bases, with 14 bases between. Germline V gives CDR1 MGHRA, CDR2 YSYEKL. The CDR3 length is 17 residues. This CDR3 reads CASSQDFKAGGNQPQHF. CDR3 sequence (DNA): TGCGCCAGCAGCCAAGATTTTAAAGCGGGAGGCAATCAGCCCCAGCATTTT.

Only a few counts were recorded for this clonotype. V is TRBV18 and J is TRBJ2-2; 7 nucleotides align to TRBD1. From germline, CDR1 is KGHSH and CDR2 LQKENI. CDR3 length equals 18 residues. Losses at the gene ends were 6 bases for V and 0 bases for J; bases not matched to a gene: 13. The CDR3 DNA reads TGTGCCAGCTCCCCCTTTGCCGGGACAGAGTCGAACACCGGGGAGCTGTTTTTT. It encodes CASSPFAGTESNTGELFF.

The chain is built from TRBV12-3 or TRBV12-4 and TRBJ2-1; TRBD2 agrees at 7 bases. The length of the CDR3 is 15 residues. The junction had 5 bases not matched to a gene; V was cut back by 6 bases and J by 0 bases. This CDR3 is CASSQRTSSYNEQFF. The CDR3 nucleotides are TGTGCCAGCAGCCAAAGGACTAGCTCCTACAATGAGCAGTTCTTC.

The rearrangement uses TRBV7-9 and TRBJ2-3; tentative D call: TRBD2 (5 bases). CDR3 length equals 17 residues. V dropped 6 bases and J dropped 1 base, with 20 bases sitting between them. Germline V gene lookup returns CDR1 SEHNR and CDR2 FQNEAQ (reference sequence). The chain's CDR3 is CASSPAVGQAGTDTQYF. The DNA for the CDR3 is TGTGCCAGCAGTCCAGCGGTAGGGCAGGCGGGCACAGATACGCAGTATTTT.

V gene TRBV5-1 combines with J gene TRBJ1-2, with 9 bases lining up with TRBD1. Losses at the gene ends were 5 bases for V and 6 bases for J; bases not matched to a gene: 5. Per the germline V gene, CDR1 is SGHRS and CDR2 is YFSETQ. CDR3 length: 13 amino acids. CDR3 in amino acids: CASRAGTGNGYTF. In DNA form, the CDR3 reads TGCGCCAGCAGGGCCGGGACAGGGAATGGCTACACCTTC.

This clonotype appeared many times. This chain links TRBV11-2 with TRBJ2-2; the match to TRBD1 covers 7 bases. Germline V gene lookup returns CDR1 SGHAT and CDR2 FQNNGV. J lost 0 bases, V lost 5 bases, and 6 bases had no gene match. The CDR3 has 16 amino acids. The CDR3 region is CASSPRQGPNTGELFF. The CDR3, as DNA: TGTGCCAGCAGCCCACGACAGGGCCCGAACACCGGGGAGCTGTTTTTT.

J is TRBJ2-1 and V is TRBV7-2; no firm D call. The CDR3 contains 15 residues. V was pared by 1 base and J by 2 bases, with 9 bases between. Germline V CDR1 and CDR2: SGHTA, FQGNSA. CDR3 loop: CASSLETLPYNEQFF. CDR3 coding DNA: TGTGCCAGCAGCTTAGAGACACTACCCTACAATGAGCAGTTCTTC.

This clonotype was observed many times. The V gene is TRBV7-2, the J gene TRBJ2-6; no firm D call. This CDR3 is 13 amino acids long. Trimming cost V 4 bases and J 2 bases, with 3 bases left between them. In germline, CDR1 is SGHTA, CDR2 FQGNSA. The CDR3 is CASSYAGANVLTF. The CDR3, as DNA: TGTGCCAGCAGCTACGCTGGGGCCAACGTCCTGACTTTC.

The rearrangement uses TRBV7-4 and TRBJ2-2; a possible D gene is TRBD2 (6 bases). Deletions cut 11 bases from V and 6 bases from J, with 19 bases between. Germline-derived CDR1 and CDR2 are SGHVT and SQSDAQ. The CDR3 is 14 residues long. Here the CDR3 reads CAHSPGTPPGELFF. The CDR3 bases are TGTGCCCACAGCCCCGGGACTCCCCCCGGGGAGCTGTTTTTT.

This clonotype occurred a few times. J is TRBJ2-5 and V is TRBV7-2; 11 nucleotides agree with TRBD2. The ends lost 8 bases at V and 9 bases at J; junction bases unmatched: 14. Germline loops: CDR1 SGHTA, CDR2 FQGNSA. The CDR3 has 15 amino acids. This chain's CDR3 is CASSPGTSGPGAQYF. For the CDR3, the DNA is TGTGCCAGCTCCCCCGGGACTAGCGGTCCGGGGGCCCAGTACTTC. Full variable domain (outside the CDR3, taken from reference TRBV7-2 and TRBJ2-5): GAGVSQSPSNKVTEKGKDVELRCDPISGHTALYWYRQSLGQGLEFLIYFQGNSAPDKSGLPSDRFSAERTGGSVSTLTIQRTQQEDSAVYLCASSPGTSGPGAQYFGPGTRLLVL.

The table lists this clonotype with many counts. This chain uses TRBV7-2 with TRBJ2-1, with 8 bases identical to TRBD2. The germline CDR1 and CDR2 sequences are SGHTA and FQGNSA. The V segment lost 2 bases and the J segment 4 bases; nucleotides outside the gene matches: 10. CDR3 size: 17 residues. For the CDR3, the DNA is TGTGCCAGCAGCTTAACGGGGGGGCCGTTTGGGTACAATGAGCAGTTCTTC. Residues: CASSLTGGPFGYNEQFF.

This clonotype came up a few times. V gene TRBV12-3 or TRBV12-4 combines with J gene TRBJ2-1; a possible D gene is TRBD1 (7 bases). This CDR3 spans 15 amino acids. Trimming took 5 bases from V and 5 from J, leaving 16 bases between them. The CDR3, as DNA: TGTGCCAGCAGTCCGACAGGGAGGAATGACAATGAGCAGTTCTTC. Amino acids: CASSPTGRNDNEQFF.